These T cell receptor beta chains were read from a single sample in a study of blood T cell repertoires in COVID-19. The method was immunoSEQ multiplex PCR; TCRdb's version includes in-frame clones alone and lacks a portion of them. The sample yields fewer than 250,000 clones, 85% to 90% seen once. The sequenced sample consisted of peripheral blood. These receptors came from a man between 60 and 75 years old with acute or convalescent COVID-19. The CDR3 runs from the conserved cysteine through the conserved F or W. Each record gives: V gene, clone size, J gene, D gene, CDR3 length, CDR3 protein, CDR3 DNA. The D gene is left open where the match is weak. Size values are once, few and many counts, or a class for expanded clones, and some rows have none.

TRBV5-1	once	TRBJ1-1	TRBD1	18	CASSSPTGTATINTEAFF	TGCGCCAGCAGCTCCCCGACCGGGACAGCGACGATTAACACTGAAGCTTTCTTT
TRBV3-1/TRBV3-2	.	TRBJ2-1	.	14	CASSHPRGYNEQFF	TGTGCCAGCAGCCATCCCAGGGGATACAATGAGCAGTTCTTC
TRBV5-5	.	TRBJ1-2	TRBD1	13	CASSLGTAYGYTF	TGTGCCAGCAGCCTTGGGACAGCCTATGGCTACACCTTC
TRBV2	.	TRBJ1-2	TRBD1	13	CATKGAGLYGYTF	TGTGCCACAAAGGGGGCAGGACTCTATGGCTACACCTTC
TRBV5-4	.	TRBJ2-5	TRBD2	18	CASSLARTSGGLVETQYF	TGTGCCAGCAGCTTGGCCCGGACTAGCGGGGGCCTGGTGGAGACCCAGTACTTC
TRBV4-3	.	TRBJ2-3	.	12	CASSQDQGVQYF	TGCGCCAGCAGCCAAGATCAGGGCGTGCAGTATTTT
TRBV23-1	.	TRBJ2-1	TRBD1	18	CASSQSGQGSAADNEQFF	TGCGCCAGCAGTCAATCCGGACAGGGCTCCGCCGCTGACAATGAGCAGTTCTTC
TRBV5-5	.	TRBJ1-1	TRBD1	15	CASRLTGGENTEAFF	TGTGCCAGCAGGTTGACAGGGGGAGAGAACACTGAAGCTTTCTTT
TRBV6-5	.	TRBJ2-1	.	15	CASSLGLTSYNEQFF	TGTGCCAGCAGTCTTGGCTTGACATCCTACAATGAGCAGTTCTTC
TRBV6-2/TRBV6-3	.	TRBJ2-7	.	13	CASSYRGAGEQYF	TGTGCCAGCAGTTACCGGGGGGCGGGCGAGCAGTACTTC
TRBV7-3	.	TRBJ2-3	TRBD1	14	CASSSGQGPDTQYF	TGTGCCAGCAGCTCCGGACAGGGTCCAGATACGCAGTATTTT
TRBV3-1/TRBV3-2	.	TRBJ1-2	.	16	CASSQNLRAVNYGYTF	TGTGCCAGCAGCCAAAATTTGAGAGCTGTCAACTATGGCTACACCTTC
TRBV5-1	.	TRBJ1-2	TRBD1	15	CASSLVQDRVNGYTF	TGCGCCAGCAGCTTGGTGCAGGACAGGGTCAATGGCTACACCTTC
TRBV7-3	.	TRBJ2-1	.	15	CASSLTSYAANEQFF	TGTGCCAGCAGCTTAACCTCGTACGCGGCCAATGAGCAGTTCTTC
TRBV5-6	few	TRBJ1-5	.	15	CASSLGQGWDQPQHF	TGTGCCAGCAGCTTGGGCCAGGGGTGGGATCAGCCCCAGCATTTT
TRBV6-2/TRBV6-3	.	TRBJ2-7	TRBD1	14	CASSYGTDSYEQYF	TGTGCCAGCAGTTACGGGACAGATTCCTACGAGCAGTACTTC
TRBV7-2	.	TRBJ2-2	TRBD1	14	CASSLGPGQDGLFF	TGTGCCAGCAGCTTAGGCCCCGGACAGGACGGGCTGTTTTTT
TRBV6-5	.	TRBJ1-2	TRBD1	15	CASSSRTGNNYGYTF	TGTGCCAGCAGTTCCCGGACAGGGAACAACTATGGCTACACCTTC
TRBV4-2	.	TRBJ2-4	TRBD2	17	CASSQVLASGAKNIQYF	TGTGCCAGCAGCCAAGTACTGGCTAGCGGGGCCAAAAACATTCAGTACTTC
TRBV19	.	TRBJ2-7	TRBD2	14	CASTGRGGSYEQYF	TGTGCCAGTACCGGGAGGGGCGGATCCTACGAGCAGTACTTC
TRBV5-4	.	TRBJ1-2	.	16	CASSLVAFATDYGYTF	TGTGCCAGCAGCTTGGTAGCCTTTGCGACAGACTATGGCTACACCTTC
TRBV20-1	.	TRBJ2-7	TRBD1	14	CSASGGQHLGEQYF	TGCAGTGCTAGTGGGGGACAGCATTTAGGCGAGCAGTACTTC
TRBV7-6	.	TRBJ2-1	.	16	CASSPRWQGLGNEQFF	TGTGCCAGCAGCCCAAGGTGGCAGGGTTTAGGCAATGAGCAGTTCTTC
TRBV5-5	.	TRBJ2-7	TRBD1	16	CASSLGDDRGLYEQYF	TGTGCCAGCAGCTTGGGGGACGACAGGGGCCTCTACGAGCAGTACTTC
TRBV30	.	TRBJ1-5	.	15	CAWSVVRGAGQPQHF	TGTGCCTGGAGTGTTGTCCGGGGGGCTGGTCAGCCCCAGCATTTT
TRBV7-9	once	TRBJ1-5	.	15	CASSLGWATNQPQHF	TGTGCCAGCAGCTTAGGGTGGGCTACAAATCAGCCCCAGCATTTT
TRBV19	.	TRBJ1-2	TRBD1	16	CASSLPDRGREYGYTF	TGTGCCAGTAGCCTCCCTGACAGGGGGCGAGAATATGGCTACACCTTC
TRBV11-2	once	TRBJ1-6	.	16	CASSLPWTGGDSPLHF	TGTGCCAGCAGCTTACCGTGGACGGGAGGGGATTCACCCCTCCACTTT
TRBV19	.	TRBJ1-5	.	15	CASTPDNHSNQPQHF	TGTGCCAGTACCCCTGACAACCATAGCAATCAGCCCCAGCATTTT
TRBV2	few	TRBJ1-3	TRBD1	15	CASSASGQGGNTIYF	TGTGCCAGCAGTGCCTCCGGACAGGGCGGAAACACCATATATTTT
TRBV2	.	TRBJ1-2	.	12	CASSWSLYGYTF	TGTGCCAGCAGTTGGAGTCTCTATGGCTACACCTTC
TRBV15	few	TRBJ1-1	TRBD1	15	CATSRDSDRDTEAFF	TGTGCCACCAGCAGAGATTCGGACAGGGACACTGAAGCTTTCTTT